The TCR beta chain described here comes from a study of cytomegalovirus exposure and HLA in healthy donors. Study-wide context: A prior analysis found fewer than 120 million unique TCR beta sequences from approximately 200 million T cells. General study results and limits: In a later analysis, HLA-associated TCR beta chains were more clonally expanded than equally common others. TCR sequences were mostly rare, though some public TCRs occurred in many donors.

Trimming stripped 3 bases from V and 0 bases from J, with 12 bases between. This CDR3 region has 15 residues. Germline V gene sequence: CDR1 SGHRS, CDR2 YFSETQ. With 60 Vbeta and 13 Jbeta primers, the PCR was carried out. Using immunoSEQ multiplex PCR, the repertoire was profiled, and TCRdb retains in-frame clones only, with some absent. Found here are around 200,000 clones, 70% of them singletons; the top ten hold roughly 2.5%. On this clone: Its target is not known.

This TCR was recovered from a man in his forties in good health and CMV-seropositive. This chain uses TRBV5-1 with TRBJ1-1, with unresolved D. The sequenced sample consisted of PBMCs. As DNA, the CDR3 is TGCGCCAGCAGCTCCGGCGCGGGTTTGAACACTGAAGCTTTCTTT. Translation: CASSSGAGLNTEAFF.